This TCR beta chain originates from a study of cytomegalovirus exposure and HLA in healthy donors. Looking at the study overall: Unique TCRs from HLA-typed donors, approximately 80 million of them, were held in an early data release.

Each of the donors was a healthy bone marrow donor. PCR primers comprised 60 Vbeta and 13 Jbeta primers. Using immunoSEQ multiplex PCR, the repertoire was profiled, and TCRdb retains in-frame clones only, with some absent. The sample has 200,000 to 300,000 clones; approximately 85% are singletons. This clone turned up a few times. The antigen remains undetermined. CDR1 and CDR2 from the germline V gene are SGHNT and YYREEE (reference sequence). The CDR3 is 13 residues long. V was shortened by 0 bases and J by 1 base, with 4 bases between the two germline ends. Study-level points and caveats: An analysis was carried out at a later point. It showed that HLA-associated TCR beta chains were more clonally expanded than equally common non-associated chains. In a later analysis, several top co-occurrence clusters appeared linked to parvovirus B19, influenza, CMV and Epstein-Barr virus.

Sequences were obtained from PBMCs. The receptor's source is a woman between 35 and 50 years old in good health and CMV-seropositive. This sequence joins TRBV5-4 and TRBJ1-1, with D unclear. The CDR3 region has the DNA TGTGCCAGCAGCTTGGACTGGAACACTGAAGCTTTCTTT. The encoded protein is CASSLDWNTEAFF.